A single sample gave rise to the 8 T cell receptor beta chains below, sequenced in a study of T cell responses to AZD1222 COVID-19 vaccine (dated by TCRdb to about 2021). Per the publication, the time point label means: baseline before first vaccination. Preparation of the library involved the immunoSEQ multiplex PCR assay. TCRdb obtained this table from immuneACCESS and retained in-frame rearrangements with V and J assigned. These tables miss some clones; where compared with another copy, unresolved V genes account for less than half of the shortfall, and the remainder is unexplained. Here the sample has around 76,000 clones; roughly 84% occur a single time. About 13% of the sample is taken by the ten largest. Sequenced here: peripheral blood, sampled on day 0 of AZD1222 vaccination. The receptor set was obtained from an adult in good health.

The chain links TRBV7-2 to TRBJ2-3, with D perhaps assigned TRBD1 or TRBD2 (6 bases each). The CDR3 is made up of 16 amino acids. CDR1 is SGHTA and CDR2 is FQGNSA in the germline V gene. V lost 4 bases and J 0 bases, leaving 14 bases between the germline ends. The CDR3 loop is CASSWGRGRSTDTQYF. The CDR3 DNA follows: TGTGCCAGCAGCTGGGGGCGGGGACGCAGCACAGATACGCAGTATTTT. The full variable domain, completed using reference TRBV7-2 and TRBJ2-3, is GAGVSQSPSNKVTEKGKDVELRCDPISGHTALYWYRQSLGQGLEFLIYFQGNSAPDKSGLPSDRFSAERTGGSVSTLTIQRTQQEDSAVYLCASSWGRGRSTDTQYFGPGTRLTVL.

The V and J genes are TRBV11-2 and TRBJ2-5; unclear D gene. Trimming stripped 5 bases from V and 2 bases from J, with 9 bases between. There are 13 residues in the CDR3. The germline gives CDR1 SGHAT, CDR2 FQNNGV. This chain's CDR3 is CASSNGPQETQYF. The CDR3 DNA follows: TGTGCCAGCAGCAACGGGCCTCAAGAGACCCAGTACTTC.

This clone was seen only once. The V gene is TRBV30, the J gene TRBJ2-1, with 9 bases fitting TRBD2. Looked up from germline, CDR1 is GTSNPN and CDR2 is SVGIG (reference sequence). V was clipped by 3 bases and J by 2 bases; unmatched bases: 11. The CDR3 has 17 amino acids. The CDR3 loop is CAWSALGLAGAYNEQFF. CDR3 DNA sequence: TGTGCCTGGAGCGCTCTCGGATTAGCGGGGGCCTACAATGAGCAGTTCTTC.

V and J are TRBV5-1 and TRBJ1-1, with 7 bases fitting TRBD1. This CDR3 is built from 14 residues. The germline gives CDR1 SGHRS, CDR2 YFSETQ. V gave up 3 bases and J gave up 3 bases; unmatched junction bases: 5. The CDR3 loop reads CASSSSRGDTEAFF. The CDR3 bases are TGCGCCAGCAGCTCGTCCAGGGGGGACACTGAAGCTTTCTTT.

This rearrangement joins TRBV6-5 to TRBJ2-2, with D possibly TRBD1 on 5 matching bases. Germline V gene lookup returns CDR1 MNHEY and CDR2 SVGAGI. Between the trimmed V and J ends, which lost 0 bases and 3 bases, there was a span of 11 bases. The CDR3 is made up of 16 amino acids. The CDR3 reads CASSYSRQGYTGELFF. The CDR3 DNA reads TGTGCCAGCAGTTACTCGAGGCAGGGCTACACCGGGGAGCTGTTTTTT.

This clone was observed a single time. CDR3 in amino acids: CASSVDPIRSGANVLTF. CDR3 sequence (DNA): TGTGCCAGCAGCGTAGACCCTATTCGCTCTGGGGCCAACGTCCTGACTTTC. This sequence joins TRBV9 and TRBJ2-6, with D hard to call. V was shortened by 0 bases and J by 0 bases, with 10 bases between the two germline ends. The CDR3 is 17 amino acids. CDR1 and CDR2 (germline): SGDLS, YYNGEE.

This chain connects TRBV15 to TRBJ2-5, with D unclear. With 5 bases removed from V and 0 bases from J, the gap between germline ends came to 4 bases. CDR3 length: 12 residues. Germline CDR1 reads LNHNV; CDR2 reads YYDKDF (reference sequence). CDR3 sequence (DNA): TGTGCCACCAGCCGGTACCAAGAGACCCAGTACTTC. Translation: CATSRYQETQYF.

The J gene is TRBJ2-5, the V gene TRBV27; weak D call: TRBD2 (6 bases). This CDR3 region has 13 residues. CDR1 and CDR2 from the germline V gene are MNHEY and SMNVEV (reference sequence). The ends were cut back, 3 bases at V and 5 bases at J, with 10 bases in the middle. CDR3 sequence (DNA): TGTGCCAGCAGTTTCCCTGGGGGGGAGACCCAGTACTTC. This gives the protein CASSFPGGETQYF.